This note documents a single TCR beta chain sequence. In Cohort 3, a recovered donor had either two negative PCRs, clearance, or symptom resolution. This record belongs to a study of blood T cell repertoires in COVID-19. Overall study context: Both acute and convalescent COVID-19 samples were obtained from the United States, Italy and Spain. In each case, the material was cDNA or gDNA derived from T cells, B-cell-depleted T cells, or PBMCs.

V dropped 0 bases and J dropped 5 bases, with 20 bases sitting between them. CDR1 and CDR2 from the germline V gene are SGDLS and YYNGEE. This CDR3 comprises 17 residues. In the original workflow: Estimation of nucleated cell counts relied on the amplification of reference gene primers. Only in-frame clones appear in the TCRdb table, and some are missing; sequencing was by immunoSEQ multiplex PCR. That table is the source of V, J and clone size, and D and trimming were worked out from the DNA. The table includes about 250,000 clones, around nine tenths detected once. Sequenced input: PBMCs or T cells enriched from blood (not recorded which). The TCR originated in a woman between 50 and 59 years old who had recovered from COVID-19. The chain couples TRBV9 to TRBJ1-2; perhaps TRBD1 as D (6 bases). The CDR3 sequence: CASSVGDKGPGNYGYTF. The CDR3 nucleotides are TGTGCCAGCAGCGTAGGGGACAAGGGGCCGGGTAATTATGGCTACACCTTC. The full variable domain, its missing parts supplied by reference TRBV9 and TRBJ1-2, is DSGVTQTPKHLITATGQRVTLRCSPRSGDLSVYWYQQSLDQGLQFLIQYYNGEERAKGNILERFSAQQFPDLHSELNLSSLELGDSALYFCASSVGDKGPGNYGYTFGSGTRLTVV.